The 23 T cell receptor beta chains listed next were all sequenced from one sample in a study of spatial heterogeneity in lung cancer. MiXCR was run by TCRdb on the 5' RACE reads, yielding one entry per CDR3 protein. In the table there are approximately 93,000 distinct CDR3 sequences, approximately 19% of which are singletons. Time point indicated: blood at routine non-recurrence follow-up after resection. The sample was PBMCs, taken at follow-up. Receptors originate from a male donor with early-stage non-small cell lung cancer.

The DNA for the CDR3 is TGTGCCATCGGGAAAACGAACACCGGGGAGCTGTTTTTT. Translated: CAIGKTNTGELFF. The chain is built from TRBV10-3 and TRBJ2-2; D ambiguous. V lost 8 bases to trimming and J lost 0 bases, with 7 bases between them. The CDR3 consists of 13 residues. The germline V gene has CDR1 ENHRY and CDR2 SYGVKD.

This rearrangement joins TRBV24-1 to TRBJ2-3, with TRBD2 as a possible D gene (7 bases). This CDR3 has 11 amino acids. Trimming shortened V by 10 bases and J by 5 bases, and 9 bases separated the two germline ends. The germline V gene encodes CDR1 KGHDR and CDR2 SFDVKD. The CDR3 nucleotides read TGTGCCACGGGGGGGCGAGATACGCAGTATTTT. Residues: CATGGRDTQYF.

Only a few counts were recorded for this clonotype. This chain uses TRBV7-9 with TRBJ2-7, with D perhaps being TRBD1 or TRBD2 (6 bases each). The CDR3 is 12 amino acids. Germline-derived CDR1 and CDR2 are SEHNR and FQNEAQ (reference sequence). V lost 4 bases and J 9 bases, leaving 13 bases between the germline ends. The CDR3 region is CASSSTGGGQYV. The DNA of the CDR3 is TGTGCCAGCAGCTCGACAGGAGGGGGGCAGTACGTC.

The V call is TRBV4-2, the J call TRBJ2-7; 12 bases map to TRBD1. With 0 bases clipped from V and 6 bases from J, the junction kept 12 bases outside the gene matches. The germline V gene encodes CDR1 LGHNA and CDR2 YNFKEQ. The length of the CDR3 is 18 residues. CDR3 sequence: CASSQEGTGGFEASEQYF. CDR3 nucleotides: TGTGCCAGCAGCCAAGAGGGGACAGGGGGCTTTGAGGCGAGCGAGCAGTACTTC.

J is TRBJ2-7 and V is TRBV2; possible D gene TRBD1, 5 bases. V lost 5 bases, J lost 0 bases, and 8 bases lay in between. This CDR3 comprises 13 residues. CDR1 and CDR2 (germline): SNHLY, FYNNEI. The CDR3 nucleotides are TGTGCCAGCAGTCTCAGGGACTCCTACGAGCAGTACGTC. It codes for CASSLRDSYEQYV.

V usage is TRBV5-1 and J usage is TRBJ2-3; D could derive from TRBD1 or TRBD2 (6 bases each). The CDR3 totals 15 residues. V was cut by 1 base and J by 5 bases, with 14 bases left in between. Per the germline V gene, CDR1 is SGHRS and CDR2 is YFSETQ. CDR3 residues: CASSLTGSRGDTQYF. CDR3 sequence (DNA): TGCGCCAGCAGCTTGACCGGGAGCAGGGGAGATACGCAGTATTTT.

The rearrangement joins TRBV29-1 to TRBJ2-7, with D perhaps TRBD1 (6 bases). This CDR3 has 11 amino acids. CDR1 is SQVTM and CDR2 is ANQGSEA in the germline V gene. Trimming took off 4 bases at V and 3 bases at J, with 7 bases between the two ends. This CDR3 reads CSVAQGYEQYF. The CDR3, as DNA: TGCAGCGTTGCACAGGGCTACGAGCAGTACTTC.

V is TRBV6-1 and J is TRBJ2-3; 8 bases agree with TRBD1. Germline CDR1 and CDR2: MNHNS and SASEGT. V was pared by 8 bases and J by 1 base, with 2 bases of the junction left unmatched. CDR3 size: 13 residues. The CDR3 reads CASGDRRTDTQYF. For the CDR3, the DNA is TGTGCCAGCGGGGACAGGCGCACAGATACGCAGTATTTT.

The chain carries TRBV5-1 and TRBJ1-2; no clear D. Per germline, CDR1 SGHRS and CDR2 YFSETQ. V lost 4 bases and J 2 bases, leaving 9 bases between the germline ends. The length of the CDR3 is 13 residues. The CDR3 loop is CASSPTENYGYTF. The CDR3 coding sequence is TGCGCCAGCAGCCCGACTGAGAACTATGGCTACACCTTC.

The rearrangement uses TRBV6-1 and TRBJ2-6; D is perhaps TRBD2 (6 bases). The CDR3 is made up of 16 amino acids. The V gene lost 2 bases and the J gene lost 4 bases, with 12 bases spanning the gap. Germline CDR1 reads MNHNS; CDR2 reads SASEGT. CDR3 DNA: TGTGCCAGCAGTGAAAGGAGGGGAGCAGGGGCCAACGTCCTGACTTTC. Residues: CASSERRGAGANVLTF.

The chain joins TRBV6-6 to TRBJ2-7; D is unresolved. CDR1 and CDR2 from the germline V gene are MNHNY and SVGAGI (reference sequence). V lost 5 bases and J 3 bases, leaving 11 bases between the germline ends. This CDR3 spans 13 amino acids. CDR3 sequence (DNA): TGTGCCAGCAGTCTCCGGACGGTCTACGAGCAGTACTTC. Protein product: CASSLRTVYEQYF.

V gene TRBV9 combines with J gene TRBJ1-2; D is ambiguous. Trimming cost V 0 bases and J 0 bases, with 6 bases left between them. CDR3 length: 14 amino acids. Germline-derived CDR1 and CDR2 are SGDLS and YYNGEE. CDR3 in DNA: TGTGCCAGCAGCGTAGCTCTGACTAACTATGGCTACACCTTC. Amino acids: CASSVALTNYGYTF.

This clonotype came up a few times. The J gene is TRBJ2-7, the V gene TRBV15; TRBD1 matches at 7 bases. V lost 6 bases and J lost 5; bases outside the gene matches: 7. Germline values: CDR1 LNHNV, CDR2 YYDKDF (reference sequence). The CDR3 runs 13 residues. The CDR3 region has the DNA TGTGCCACCAGTTCAGGGGGAATTGACGAGCAGTACTTC. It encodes CATSSGGIDEQYF.

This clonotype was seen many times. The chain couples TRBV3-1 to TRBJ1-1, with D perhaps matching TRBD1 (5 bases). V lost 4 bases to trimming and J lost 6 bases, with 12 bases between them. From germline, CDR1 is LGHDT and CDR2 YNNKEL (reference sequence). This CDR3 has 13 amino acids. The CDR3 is CASSPQQDSEAFF. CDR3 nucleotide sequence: TGTGCCAGCAGCCCTCAACAGGATTCTGAAGCTTTCTTT.

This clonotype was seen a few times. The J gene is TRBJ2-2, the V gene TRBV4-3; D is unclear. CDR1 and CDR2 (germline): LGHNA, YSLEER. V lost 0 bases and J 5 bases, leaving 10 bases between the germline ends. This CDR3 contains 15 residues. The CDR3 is CASSQEGAVTGELFF. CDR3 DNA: TGCGCCAGCAGCCAAGAAGGAGCCGTTACCGGGGAGCTGTTTTTT.

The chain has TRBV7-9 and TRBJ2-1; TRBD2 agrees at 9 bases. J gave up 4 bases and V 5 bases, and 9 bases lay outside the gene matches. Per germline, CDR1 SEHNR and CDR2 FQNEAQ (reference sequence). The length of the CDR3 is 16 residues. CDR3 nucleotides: TGTGCCAGCAGCCCAGGAGCGACTAGCGGTTACAATGAGCAGTTCTTC. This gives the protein CASSPGATSGYNEQFF.

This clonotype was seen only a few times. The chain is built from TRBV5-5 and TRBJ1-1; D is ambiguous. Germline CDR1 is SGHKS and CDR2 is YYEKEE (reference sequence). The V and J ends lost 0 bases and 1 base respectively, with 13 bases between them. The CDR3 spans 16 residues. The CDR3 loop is CASSLAVGGSNTEAFF. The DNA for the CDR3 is TGTGCCAGCAGCTTGGCCGTGGGCGGCTCGAACACTGAAGCTTTCTTT.

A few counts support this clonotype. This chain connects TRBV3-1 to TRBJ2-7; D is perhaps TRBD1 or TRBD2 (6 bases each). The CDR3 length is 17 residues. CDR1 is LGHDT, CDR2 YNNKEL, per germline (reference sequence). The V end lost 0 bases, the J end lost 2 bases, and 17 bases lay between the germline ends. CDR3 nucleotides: TGTGCCAGCAGCCAAGAAACGGGGGCAGGCAAGACCTACGAGCAGTACTTC. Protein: CASSQETGAGKTYEQYF.

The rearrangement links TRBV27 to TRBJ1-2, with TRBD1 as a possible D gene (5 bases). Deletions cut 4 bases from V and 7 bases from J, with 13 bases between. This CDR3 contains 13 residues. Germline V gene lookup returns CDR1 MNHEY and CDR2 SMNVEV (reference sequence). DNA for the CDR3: TGTGCCAGCAGTTGGGACCCAGACTCTGGCTACACCTTC. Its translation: CASSWDPDSGYTF.

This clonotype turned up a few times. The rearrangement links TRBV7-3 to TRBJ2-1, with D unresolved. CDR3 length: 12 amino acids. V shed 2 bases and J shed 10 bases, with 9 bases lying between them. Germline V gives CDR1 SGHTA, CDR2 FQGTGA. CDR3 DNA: TGTGCCAGCAGCTTACAATCGAGGGAGCAGTTCTTC. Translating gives CASSLQSREQFF.

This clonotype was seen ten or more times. The CDR3 here is CASTRTGTGGNYGYTF. Here the CDR3 DNA reads TGTGCCAGCACCAGAACAGGGACAGGGGGTAACTATGGCTACACCTTC. The chain recombines TRBV2 with TRBJ1-2; TRBD1 matches at 11 bases. CDR1 SNHLY and CDR2 FYNNEI come from the germline V gene. The CDR3 is 16 residues long. After removal of 7 bases from V and 1 base from J, the junction contained 8 bases not matched to a gene.

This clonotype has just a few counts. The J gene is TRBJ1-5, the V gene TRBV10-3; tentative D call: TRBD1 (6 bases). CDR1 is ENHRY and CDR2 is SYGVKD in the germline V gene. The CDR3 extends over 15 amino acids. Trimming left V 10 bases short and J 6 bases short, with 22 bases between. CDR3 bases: TGTGCCACCTCCCCCGGGGGCGGACGTGGTCAGCCCCAGCATTTT. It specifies CATSPGGGRGQPQHF.

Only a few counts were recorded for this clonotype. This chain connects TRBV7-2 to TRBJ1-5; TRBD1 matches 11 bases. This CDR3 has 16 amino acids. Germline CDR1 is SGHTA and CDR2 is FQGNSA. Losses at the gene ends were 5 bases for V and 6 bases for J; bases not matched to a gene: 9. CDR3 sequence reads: CASSPWTGGSVQPQHF. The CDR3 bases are TGTGCCAGCAGCCCATGGACAGGGGGCAGTGTTCAGCCCCAGCATTTT.